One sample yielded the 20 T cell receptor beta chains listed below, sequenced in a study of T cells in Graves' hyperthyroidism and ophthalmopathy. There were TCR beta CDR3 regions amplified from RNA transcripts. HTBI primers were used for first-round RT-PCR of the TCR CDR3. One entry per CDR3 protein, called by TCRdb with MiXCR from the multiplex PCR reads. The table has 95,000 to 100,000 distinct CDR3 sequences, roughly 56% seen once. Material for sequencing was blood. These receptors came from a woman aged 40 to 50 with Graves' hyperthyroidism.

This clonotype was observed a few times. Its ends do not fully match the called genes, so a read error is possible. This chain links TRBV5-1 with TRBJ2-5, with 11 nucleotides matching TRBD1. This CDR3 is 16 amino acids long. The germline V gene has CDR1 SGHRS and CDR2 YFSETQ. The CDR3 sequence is CASSSSGTGGQETQYF. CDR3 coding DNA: TGTGCCAGCAGCTCCTCCGGGACAGGGGGCCAAGAGACCCAGTACTTC. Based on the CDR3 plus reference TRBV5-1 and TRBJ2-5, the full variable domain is KAGVTQTPRYLIKTRGQQVTLSCSPISGHRSVSWYQQTPGQGLQFLFEYFSETQRNKGNFPGRFSGRQFSNSRSEMNVSTLELGDSALYLCASSSSGTGGQETQYFGPGTRLLVL.

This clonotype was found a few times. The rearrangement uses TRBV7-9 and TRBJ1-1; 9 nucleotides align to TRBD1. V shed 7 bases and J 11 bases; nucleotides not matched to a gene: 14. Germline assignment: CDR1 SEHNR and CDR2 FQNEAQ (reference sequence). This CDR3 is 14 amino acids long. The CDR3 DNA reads TGTGCCAGCACCATCCGGTGGGGGGACAGGGTGGCTTTCTTT. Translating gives CASTIRWGDRVAFF.

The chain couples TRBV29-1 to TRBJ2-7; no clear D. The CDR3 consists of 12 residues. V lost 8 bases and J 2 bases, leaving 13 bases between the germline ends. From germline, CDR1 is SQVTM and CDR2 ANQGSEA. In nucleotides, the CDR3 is TGCAGCTTGCTCGGGTCCACCTACGAGCAGTACTTC. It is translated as CSLLGSTYEQYF.

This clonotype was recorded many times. The CDR3 bases are TGTGCCAGCACCGCCCTAGGGCAGGCCTCCTACGAGCAGTACTTC. Its protein product is CASTALGQASYEQYF. This chain links TRBV7-2 with TRBJ2-7; D unresolved. This CDR3 has 15 amino acids. Trimming cost V 7 bases and J 0 bases, with 16 bases left between them. The germline gives CDR1 SGHTA, CDR2 FQGNSA.

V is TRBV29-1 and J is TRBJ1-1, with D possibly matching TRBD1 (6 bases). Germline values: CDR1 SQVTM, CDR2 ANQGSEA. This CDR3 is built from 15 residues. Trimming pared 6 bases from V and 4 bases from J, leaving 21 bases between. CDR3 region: CSVYRRVTGFTEAFF. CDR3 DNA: TGCAGCGTGTACCGTCGGGTTACAGGGTTCACTGAAGCTTTCTTT.

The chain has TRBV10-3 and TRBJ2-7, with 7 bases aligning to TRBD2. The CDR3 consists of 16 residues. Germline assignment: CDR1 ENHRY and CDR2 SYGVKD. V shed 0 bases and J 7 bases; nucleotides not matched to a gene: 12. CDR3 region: CAISESTSQRDQEQYF. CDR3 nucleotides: TGTGCCATCAGTGAGTCGACCAGCCAGCGGGATCAGGAGCAGTACTTC.

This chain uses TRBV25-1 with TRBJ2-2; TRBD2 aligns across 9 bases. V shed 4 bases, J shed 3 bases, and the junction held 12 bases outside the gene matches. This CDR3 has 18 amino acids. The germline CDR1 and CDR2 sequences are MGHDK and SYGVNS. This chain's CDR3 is CASSARPPGLAYTGELFF. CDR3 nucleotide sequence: TGTGCCAGCAGTGCTAGACCCCCCGGACTAGCGTACACCGGGGAGCTGTTTTTT.

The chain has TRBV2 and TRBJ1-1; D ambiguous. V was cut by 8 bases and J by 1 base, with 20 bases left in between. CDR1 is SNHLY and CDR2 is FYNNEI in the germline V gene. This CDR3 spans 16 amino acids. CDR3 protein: CASSPLLVGSNTEAFF. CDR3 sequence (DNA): TGTGCCAGCTCACCTCTCCTAGTGGGGTCGAACACTGAAGCTTTCTTT. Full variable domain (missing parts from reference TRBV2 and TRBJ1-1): EPEVTQTPSHQVTQMGQEVILRCVPISNHLYFYWYRQILGQKVEFLVSFYNNEISEKSEIFDDQFSVERPDGSNFTLKIRSTKLEDSAMYFCASSPLLVGSNTEAFFGQGTRLTVV.

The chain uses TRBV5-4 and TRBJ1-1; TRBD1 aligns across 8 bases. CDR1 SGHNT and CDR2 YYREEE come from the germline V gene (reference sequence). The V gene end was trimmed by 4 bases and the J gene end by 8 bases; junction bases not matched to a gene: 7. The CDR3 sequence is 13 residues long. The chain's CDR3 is CASSTTGAPEAFF. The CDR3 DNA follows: TGTGCCAGCAGCACGACAGGGGCGCCGGAAGCTTTCTTT.

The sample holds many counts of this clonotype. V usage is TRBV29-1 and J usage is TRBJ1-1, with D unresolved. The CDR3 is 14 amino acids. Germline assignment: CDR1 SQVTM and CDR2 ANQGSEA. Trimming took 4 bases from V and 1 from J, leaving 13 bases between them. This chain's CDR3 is CSVVARQANTEAFF. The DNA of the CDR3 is TGCAGCGTTGTCGCTCGGCAGGCGAACACTGAAGCTTTCTTT.

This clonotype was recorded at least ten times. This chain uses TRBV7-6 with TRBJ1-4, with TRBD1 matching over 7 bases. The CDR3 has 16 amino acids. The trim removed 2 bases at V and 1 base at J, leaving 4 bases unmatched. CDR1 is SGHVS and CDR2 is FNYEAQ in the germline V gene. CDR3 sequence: CASSLRRQGTNEKLFF. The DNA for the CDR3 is TGTGCCAGCAGCTTAAGAAGACAGGGAACTAATGAAAAACTGTTTTTT.

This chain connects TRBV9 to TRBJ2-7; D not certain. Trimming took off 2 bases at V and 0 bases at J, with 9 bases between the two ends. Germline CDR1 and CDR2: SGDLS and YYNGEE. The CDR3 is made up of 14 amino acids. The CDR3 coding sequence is TGTGCCAGCAGCGTTACGACAACCTCCTACGAGCAGTACTTC. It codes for CASSVTTTSYEQYF. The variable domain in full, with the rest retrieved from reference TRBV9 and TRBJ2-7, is DSGVTQTPKHLITATGQRVTLRCSPRSGDLSVYWYQQSLDQGLQFLIQYYNGEERAKGNILERFSAQQFPDLHSELNLSSLELGDSALYFCASSVTTTSYEQYFGPGTRLTVT.

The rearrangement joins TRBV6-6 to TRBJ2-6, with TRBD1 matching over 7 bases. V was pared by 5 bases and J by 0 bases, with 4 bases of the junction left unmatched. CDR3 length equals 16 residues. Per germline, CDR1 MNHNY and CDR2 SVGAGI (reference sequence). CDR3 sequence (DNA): TGTGCCAGCAGTCGGGACAGCATCTCTGGGGCCAACGTCCTGACTTTC. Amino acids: CASSRDSISGANVLTF.

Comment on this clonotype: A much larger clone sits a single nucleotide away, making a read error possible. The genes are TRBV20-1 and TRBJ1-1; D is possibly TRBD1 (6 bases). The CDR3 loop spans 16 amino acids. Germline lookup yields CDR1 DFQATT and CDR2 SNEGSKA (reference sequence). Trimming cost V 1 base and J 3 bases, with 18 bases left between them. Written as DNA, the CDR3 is TGCAGTGCTAGAGGAGTCCATCGGGGGGCGGACACTGAAGCTTTCTTT. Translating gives CSARGVHRGADTEAFF.

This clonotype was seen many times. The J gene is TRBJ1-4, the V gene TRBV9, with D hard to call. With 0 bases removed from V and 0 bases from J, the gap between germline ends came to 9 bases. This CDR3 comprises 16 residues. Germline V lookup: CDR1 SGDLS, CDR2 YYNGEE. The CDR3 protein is CASSVEPIATNEKLFF. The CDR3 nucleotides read TGTGCCAGCAGCGTAGAGCCGATCGCAACTAATGAAAAACTGTTTTTT.

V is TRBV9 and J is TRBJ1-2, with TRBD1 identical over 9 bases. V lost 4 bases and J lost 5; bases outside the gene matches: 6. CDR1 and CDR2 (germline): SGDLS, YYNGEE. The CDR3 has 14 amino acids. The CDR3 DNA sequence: TGTGCCAGCAGCTCATGGACAGGGGTGTATGGCTACACCTTC. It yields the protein CASSSWTGVYGYTF.

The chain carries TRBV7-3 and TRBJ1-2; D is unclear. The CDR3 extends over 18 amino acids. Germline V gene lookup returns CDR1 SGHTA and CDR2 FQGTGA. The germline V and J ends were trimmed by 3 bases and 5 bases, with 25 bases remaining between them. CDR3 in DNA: TGTGCCAGCAGCTTCGTGGTAGTTTCCTACGAGCAGAGGTATGGCTACACCTTC. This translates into CASSFVVVSYEQRYGYTF. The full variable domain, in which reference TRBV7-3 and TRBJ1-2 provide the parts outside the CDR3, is GAGVSQTPSNKVTEKGKYVELRCDPISGHTALYWYRQSLGQGPEFLIYFQGTGAADDSGLPNDRFFAVRPEGSVSTLKIQRTERGDSAVYLCASSFVVVSYEQRYGYTFGSGTRLTVV.

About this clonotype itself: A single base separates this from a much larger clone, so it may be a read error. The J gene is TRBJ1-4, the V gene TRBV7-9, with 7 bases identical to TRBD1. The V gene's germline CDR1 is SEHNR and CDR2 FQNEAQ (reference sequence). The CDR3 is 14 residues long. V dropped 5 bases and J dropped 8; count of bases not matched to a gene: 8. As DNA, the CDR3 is TGTGCCAGCAGCACCCTCGACAGGGAGGAAAAACTGTTTTTT. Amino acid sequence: CASSTLDREEKLFF.

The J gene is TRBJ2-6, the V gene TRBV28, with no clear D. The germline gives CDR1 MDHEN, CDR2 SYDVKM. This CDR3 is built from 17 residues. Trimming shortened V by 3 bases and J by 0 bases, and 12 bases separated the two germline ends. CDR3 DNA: TGTGCCAGCAGTTTGAGGAGAGATAGCTCTGGGGCCAACGTCCTGACTTTC. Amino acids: CASSLRRDSSGANVLTF.

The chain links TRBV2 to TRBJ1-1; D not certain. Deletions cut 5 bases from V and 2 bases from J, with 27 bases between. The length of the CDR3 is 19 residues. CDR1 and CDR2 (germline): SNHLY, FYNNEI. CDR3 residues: CASSSFWGYLNQENTEAFF. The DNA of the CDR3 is TGTGCCAGCAGTTCCTTTTGGGGTTATTTGAATCAAGAAAACACTGAAGCTTTCTTT.